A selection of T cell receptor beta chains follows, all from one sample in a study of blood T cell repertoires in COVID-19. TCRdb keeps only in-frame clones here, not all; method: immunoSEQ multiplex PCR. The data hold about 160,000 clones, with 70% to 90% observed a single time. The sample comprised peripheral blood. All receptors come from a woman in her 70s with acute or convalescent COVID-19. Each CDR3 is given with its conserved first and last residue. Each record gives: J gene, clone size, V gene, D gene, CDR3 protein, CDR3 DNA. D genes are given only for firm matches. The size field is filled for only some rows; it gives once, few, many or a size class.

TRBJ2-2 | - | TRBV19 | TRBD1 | CASRLTGGHTGELFF | TGTGCCAGTAGACTGACAGGGGGTCACACCGGGGAGCTGTTTTTT
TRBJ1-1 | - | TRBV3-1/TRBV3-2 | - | CASSRGTEAFF | TGTGCCAGCAGCCGAGGGACTGAAGCTTTCTTT
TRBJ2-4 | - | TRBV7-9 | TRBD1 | CASSFGQGGIQYF | TGTGCCAGCAGCTTCGGACAGGGAGGCATTCAGTACTTC
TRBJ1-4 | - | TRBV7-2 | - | CASSLAGRAVPNEKLFF | TGTGCCAGCAGCTTAGCGGGCAGGGCCGTTCCTAATGAAAAACTGTTTTTT
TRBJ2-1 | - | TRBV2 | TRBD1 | CASRTGGGNNEQFF | TGTGCCAGCAGAACAGGGGGTGGGAACAATGAGCAGTTCTTC
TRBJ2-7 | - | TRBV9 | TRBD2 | CASSVSSGSVYEQYF | TGTGCCAGCAGCGTCTCTAGCGGGAGTGTCTACGAGCAGTACTTC
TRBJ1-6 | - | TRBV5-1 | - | CASSLALMGASSYNSPLHF | TGCGCCAGCAGCTTGGCCCTTATGGGAGCGAGCTCCTATAATTCACCCCTCCACTTT
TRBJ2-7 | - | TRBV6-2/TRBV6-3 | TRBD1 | CASSPIPGQDYEQYF | TGTGCCAGCAGTCCCATCCCGGGACAGGACTACGAGCAGTACTTC
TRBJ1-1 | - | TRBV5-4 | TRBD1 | CASSPDRVYTEAFF | TGTGCCAGCAGCCCCGACAGGGTGTACACTGAAGCTTTCTTT
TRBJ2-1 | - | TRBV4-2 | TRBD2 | CASSRGASGSEQFF | TGTGCCAGCAGCCGAGGTGCTAGCGGTAGTGAGCAGTTCTTC
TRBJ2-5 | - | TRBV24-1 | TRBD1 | CATSEKRTGVRQETQYF | TGTGCCACCAGTGAAAAAAGGACAGGGGTACGCCAAGAGACCCAGTACTTC
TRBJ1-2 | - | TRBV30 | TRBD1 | CAHRRDRGGYGYTF | TGTGCCCACCGGCGGGACAGGGGAGGCTATGGCTACACCTTC
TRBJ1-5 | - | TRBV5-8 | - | CASSPRQVNQPQHF | TGTGCCAGCAGCCCAAGGCAGGTAAATCAGCCCCAGCATTTT
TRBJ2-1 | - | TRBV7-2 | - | CASSLGETASSYNEQFF | TGTGCCAGCAGCTTAGGAGAGACTGCTAGCTCCTACAATGAGCAGTTCTTC
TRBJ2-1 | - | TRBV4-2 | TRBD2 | CASSQSLAGGPDEQFF | TGTGCCAGCAGCCAATCACTAGCGGGAGGCCCAGATGAGCAGTTCTTC
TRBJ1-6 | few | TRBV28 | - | CAGRQGSAYNSPLHF | TGTGCCGGGCGTCAGGGATCAGCCTATAATTCACCCCTCCACTTT
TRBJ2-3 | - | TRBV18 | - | CASSLADSAVSTDTQYF | TGTGCCAGCTCACTCGCCGATAGCGCCGTTAGCACAGATACGCAGTATTTT
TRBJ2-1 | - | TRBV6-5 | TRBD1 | CASSSPGTASYNEQFF | TGTGCCAGCAGTTCCCCGGGGACAGCTTCCTACAATGAGCAGTTCTTC
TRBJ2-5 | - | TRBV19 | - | CATRDKETQYF | TGTGCCACCCGAGACAAAGAGACCCAGTACTTC
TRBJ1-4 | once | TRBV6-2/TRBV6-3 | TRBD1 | CASSYPDRVGKLFF | TGTGCCAGCAGTTACCCGGACAGGGTCGGAAAACTGTTTTTT
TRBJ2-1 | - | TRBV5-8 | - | CASSSPRETNEQFF | TGTGCCAGCAGCTCTCCAAGAGAAACCAATGAGCAGTTCTTC
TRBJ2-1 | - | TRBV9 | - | CASSAVRSNEQFF | TGTGCCAGCAGCGCCGTTAGAAGCAATGAGCAGTTCTTC
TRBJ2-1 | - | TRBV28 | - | CASSFAFGYNEQFF | TGTGCCAGCAGTTTTGCTTTCGGTTACAATGAGCAGTTCTTC
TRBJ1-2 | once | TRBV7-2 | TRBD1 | CASSQEGTGGRGYTF | TGTGCCAGCAGCCAAGAGGGGACAGGGGGCAGGGGCTACACCTTC
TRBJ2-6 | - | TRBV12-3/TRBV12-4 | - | CASSPGANVLTF | TGTGCCAGCAGTCCGGGGGCCAACGTCCTGACTTTC
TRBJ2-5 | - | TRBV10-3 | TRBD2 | CAVSGGPETQYF | TGTGCCGTGTCGGGGGGGCCTGAGACCCAGTACTTC
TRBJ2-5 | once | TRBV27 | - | CASSPGGGGIQETQYF | TGTGCCAGCAGCCCCGGGGGCGGGGGCATACAAGAGACCCAGTACTTC
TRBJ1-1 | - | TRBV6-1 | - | CASSELGSGNTEAFF | TGTGCCAGCAGTGAATTGGGTTCGGGGAACACTGAAGCTTTCTTT
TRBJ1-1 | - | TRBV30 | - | CAWRSSGPWAFF | TGTGCCTGGAGATCGAGTGGGCCTTGGGCTTTCTTT
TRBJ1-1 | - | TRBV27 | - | CASSALEGTEAFF | TGTGCCAGCAGTGCCCTAGAAGGCACTGAAGCTTTCTTT
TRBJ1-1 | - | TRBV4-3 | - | CASRLTQNTEAFF | TGCGCCAGCAGGCTGACACAGAACACTGAAGCTTTCTTT
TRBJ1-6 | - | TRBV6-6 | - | CASSYMEGGSPLHF | TGTGCCAGCAGTTACATGGAGGGCGGTTCACCCCTCCACTTT
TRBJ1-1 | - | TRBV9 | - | CASSVQGWNTEAFF | TGTGCCAGCAGCGTACAGGGTTGGAACACTGAAGCTTTCTTT
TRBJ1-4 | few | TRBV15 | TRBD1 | CATSRDWPTGGGEKLFF | TGTGCCACCAGCAGAGATTGGCCAACAGGGGGCGGTGAAAAACTGTTTTTT
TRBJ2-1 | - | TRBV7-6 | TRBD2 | CASSLGGLAFFEQFF | TGTGCCAGCAGCTTAGGTGGACTAGCGTTTTTTGAGCAGTTCTTC
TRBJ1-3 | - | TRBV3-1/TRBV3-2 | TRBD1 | CASSLTGYSRNTIYF | TGTGCCAGCAGCCTGACAGGGTACTCGCGAAACACCATATATTTT
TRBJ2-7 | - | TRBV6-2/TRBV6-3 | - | CASSSVAPYEQYF | TGTGCCAGCAGTTCAGTAGCACCATACGAGCAGTACTTC
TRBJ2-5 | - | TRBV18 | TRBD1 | CASSLRQGEGETQYF | TGTGCCAGCTCACTACGACAGGGTGAGGGGGAGACCCAGTACTTC
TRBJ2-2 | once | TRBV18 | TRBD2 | CASSLTSSGTGTGELFF | TGTGCCAGCTCACTAACTTCTAGCGGGACCGGCACCGGGGAGCTGTTTTTT
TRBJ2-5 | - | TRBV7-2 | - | CASSLGVEYPGETQYF | TGTGCCAGCAGCTTAGGGGTTGAGTACCCGGGAGAGACCCAGTACTTC
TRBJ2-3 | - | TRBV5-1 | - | CASSRGQLTDTQYF | TGCGCCAGCAGTCGAGGACAGTTGACAGATACGCAGTATTTT
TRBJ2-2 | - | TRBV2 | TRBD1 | CASSEDRGRAGELFF | TGTGCCAGCAGTGAGGACAGGGGGCGCGCCGGGGAGCTGTTTTTT
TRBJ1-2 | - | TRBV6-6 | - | CASSYSGQNYGYTF | TGTGCCAGCAGTTACTCGGGGCAGAACTATGGCTACACCTTC
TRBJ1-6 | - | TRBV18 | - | CASSPEEDSPLHF | TGTGCCAGCTCACCAGAGGAGGATTCACCCCTCCACTTT
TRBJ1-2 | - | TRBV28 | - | CASSLAQGNYGYTF | TGTGCCAGCAGTTTGGCGCAGGGAAACTATGGCTACACCTTC
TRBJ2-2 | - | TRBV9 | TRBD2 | CASSVSGGSNTGELFF | TGTGCCAGCAGCGTTAGCGGGGGATCGAACACCGGGGAGCTGTTTTTT
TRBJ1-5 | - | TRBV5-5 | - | CASSPWIGQSDQPQHF | TGTGCCAGCAGCCCTTGGATTGGACAGAGCGATCAGCCCCAGCATTTT
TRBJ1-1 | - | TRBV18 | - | CASSPFTGALNTEAFF | TGTGCCAGCTCACCCTTTACAGGAGCCCTGAACACTGAAGCTTTCTTT
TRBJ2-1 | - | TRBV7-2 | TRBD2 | CASSRTSGGYNEQFF | TGTGCCAGCAGCCGGACTAGCGGGGGTTACAATGAGCAGTTCTTC
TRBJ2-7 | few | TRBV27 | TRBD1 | CASSAWTGTYEQYF | TGTGCCAGCAGTGCGTGGACAGGGACCTACGAGCAGTACTTC
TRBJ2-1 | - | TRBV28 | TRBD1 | CASSSTGGTYNEQFF | TGTGCCAGCAGTTCGACAGGGGGCACCTACAATGAGCAGTTCTTC
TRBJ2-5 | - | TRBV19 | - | CASSIATRGRGETQYF | TGTGCCAGTAGTATAGCCACCAGGGGAAGAGGAGAGACCCAGTACTTC
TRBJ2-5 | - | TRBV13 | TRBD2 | CASSGSGDRSWYQETQYF | TGTGCCAGCAGTGGTAGCGGGGACCGCTCTTGGTACCAAGAGACCCAGTACTTC
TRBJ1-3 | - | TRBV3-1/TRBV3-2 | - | CASSQDNAAPGNTIYF | TGTGCCAGCAGCCAAGATAATGCGGCCCCTGGAAACACCATATATTTT
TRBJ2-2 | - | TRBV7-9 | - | CASSFGQTNTGELFF | TGTGCCAGCAGCTTCGGACAGACGAACACCGGGGAGCTGTTTTTT
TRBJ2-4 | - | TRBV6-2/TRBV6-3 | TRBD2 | CASSSRLAGGVAKNIQYF | TGTGCCAGCAGTTCTCGACTAGCGGGAGGGGTGGCCAAAAACATTCAGTACTTC